The clone carrying this TCR beta chain was picked up many times. Its antigen remains unidentified. This record belongs to a study of neurological immune-mediated disorders. Study findings and constraints: Private repertoires in all groups were suggested by the finding that expanded clones across subjects shared no CDR3 amino acid sequences.

TCRdb processed the 5' RACE reads anew with MiXCR; each CDR3 protein has one entry. The table includes approximately 47,000 distinct CDR3 sequences, 10% to 15% detected once. CDR1 and CDR2 (germline): DFQATT, SNEGSKA (reference sequence). With 1 base clipped from V and 7 bases from J, the junction kept 4 bases outside the gene matches. This CDR3 contains 13 residues. Indicated time point: longitudinal time-point 3. The clonotype was recovered from a male donor with HTLV-1-associated myelopathy (HAM/TSP). The chain joins TRBV20-1 to TRBJ1-5; TRBD1 agrees at 7 bases. The specimen sequenced was PBMCs. The DNA of the CDR3 is TGCAGTGCTAGAGGTCGACAGGGCCAGCCCCAGCATTTT. It specifies CSARGRQGQPQHF.